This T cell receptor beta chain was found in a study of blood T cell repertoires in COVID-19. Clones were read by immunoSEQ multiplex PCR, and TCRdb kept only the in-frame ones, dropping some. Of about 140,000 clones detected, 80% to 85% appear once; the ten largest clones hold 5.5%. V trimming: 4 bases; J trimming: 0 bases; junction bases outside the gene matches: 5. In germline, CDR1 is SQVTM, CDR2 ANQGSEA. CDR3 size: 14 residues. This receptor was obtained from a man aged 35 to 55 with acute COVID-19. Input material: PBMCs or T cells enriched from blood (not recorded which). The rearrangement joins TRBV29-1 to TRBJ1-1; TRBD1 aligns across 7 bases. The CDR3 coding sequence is TGCAGCGTTGCAGACAGGGCTATGAACACTGAAGCTTTCTTT. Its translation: CSVADRAMNTEAFF.